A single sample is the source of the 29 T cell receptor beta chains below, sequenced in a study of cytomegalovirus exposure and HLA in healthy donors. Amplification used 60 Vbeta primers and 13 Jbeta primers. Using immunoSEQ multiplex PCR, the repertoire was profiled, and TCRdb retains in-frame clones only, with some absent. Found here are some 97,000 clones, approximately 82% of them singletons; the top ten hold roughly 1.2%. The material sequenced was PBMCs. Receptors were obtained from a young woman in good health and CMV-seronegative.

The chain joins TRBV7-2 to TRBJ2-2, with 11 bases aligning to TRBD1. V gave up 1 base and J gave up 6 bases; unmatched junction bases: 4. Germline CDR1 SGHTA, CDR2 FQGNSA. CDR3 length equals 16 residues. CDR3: CASSLGLDRGPGELFF. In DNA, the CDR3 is TGTGCCAGCAGCTTAGGCTTGGACAGGGGGCCCGGGGAGCTGTTTTTT. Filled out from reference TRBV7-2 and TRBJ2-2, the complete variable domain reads GAGVSQSPSNKVTEKGKDVELRCDPISGHTALYWYRQSLGQGLEFLIYFQGNSAPDKSGLPSDRFSAERTGGSVSTLTIQRTQQEDSAVYLCASSLGLDRGPGELFFGEGSRLTVL.

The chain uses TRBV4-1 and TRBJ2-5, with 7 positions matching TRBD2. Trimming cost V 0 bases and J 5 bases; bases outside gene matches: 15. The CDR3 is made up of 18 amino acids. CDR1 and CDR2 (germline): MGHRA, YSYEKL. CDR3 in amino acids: CASSQEFAGEGIVETQYF. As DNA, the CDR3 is TGCGCCAGCAGCCAAGAGTTCGCGGGAGAGGGGATCGTGGAGACCCAGTACTTC.

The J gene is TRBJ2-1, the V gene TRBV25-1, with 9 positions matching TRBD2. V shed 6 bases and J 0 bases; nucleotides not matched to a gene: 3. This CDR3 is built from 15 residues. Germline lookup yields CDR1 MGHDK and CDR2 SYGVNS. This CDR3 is CASRNSGGSYNEQFF. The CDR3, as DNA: TGTGCCAGCAGGAATAGCGGGGGCTCCTACAATGAGCAGTTCTTC.

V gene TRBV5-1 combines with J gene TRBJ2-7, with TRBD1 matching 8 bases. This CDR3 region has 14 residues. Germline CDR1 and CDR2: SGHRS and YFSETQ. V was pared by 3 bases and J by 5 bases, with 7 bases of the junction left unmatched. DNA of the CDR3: TGCGCCAGCAGCTCAGGACAGGGAGCGGACGAGCAGTACTTC. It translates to CASSSGQGADEQYF.

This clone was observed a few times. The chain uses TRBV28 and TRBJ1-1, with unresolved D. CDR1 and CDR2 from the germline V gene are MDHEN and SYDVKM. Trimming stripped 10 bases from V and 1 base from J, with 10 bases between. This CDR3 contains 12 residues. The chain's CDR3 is CATQEPNTEAFF. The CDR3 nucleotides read TGTGCCACCCAAGAGCCGAACACTGAAGCTTTCTTT.

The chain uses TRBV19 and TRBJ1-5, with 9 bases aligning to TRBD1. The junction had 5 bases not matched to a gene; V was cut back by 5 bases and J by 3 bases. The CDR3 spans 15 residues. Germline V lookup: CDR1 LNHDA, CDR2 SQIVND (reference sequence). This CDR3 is CASSLRDRVNQPQHF. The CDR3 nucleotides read TGTGCCAGTAGTCTCCGGGACAGGGTCAATCAGCCCCAGCATTTT. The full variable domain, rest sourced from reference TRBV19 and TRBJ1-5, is DGGITQSPKYLFRKEGQNVTLSCEQNLNHDAMYWYRQDPGQGLRLIYYSQIVNDFQKGDIAEGYSVSREKKESFPLTVTSAQKNPTAFYLCASSLRDRVNQPQHFGDGTRLSIL.

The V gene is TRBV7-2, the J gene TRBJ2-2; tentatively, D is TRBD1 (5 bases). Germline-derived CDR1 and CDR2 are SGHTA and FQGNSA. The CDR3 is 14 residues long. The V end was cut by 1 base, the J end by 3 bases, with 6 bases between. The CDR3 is CASSLVRDTGELFF. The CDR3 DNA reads TGTGCCAGCAGCTTAGTCAGGGACACCGGGGAGCTGTTTTTT.

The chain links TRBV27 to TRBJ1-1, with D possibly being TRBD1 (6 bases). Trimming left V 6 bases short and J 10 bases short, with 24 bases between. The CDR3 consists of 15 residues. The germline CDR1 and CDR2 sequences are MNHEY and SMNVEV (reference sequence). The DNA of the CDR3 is TGTGCCAGCAGCCCACAGGGTGGGCGGGGGGAAGGAGCTTTCTTT. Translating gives CASSPQGGRGEGAFF.

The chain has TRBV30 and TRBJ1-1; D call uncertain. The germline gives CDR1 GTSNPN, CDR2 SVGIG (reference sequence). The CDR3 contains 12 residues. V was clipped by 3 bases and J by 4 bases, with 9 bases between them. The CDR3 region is CAWSGSGTEAFF. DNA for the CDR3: TGTGCCTGGAGCGGGAGTGGCACTGAAGCTTTCTTT.

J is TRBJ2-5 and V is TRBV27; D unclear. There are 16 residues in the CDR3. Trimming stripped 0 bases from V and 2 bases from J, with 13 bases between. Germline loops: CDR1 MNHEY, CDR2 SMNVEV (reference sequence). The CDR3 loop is CASSLSIAVSQETQYF. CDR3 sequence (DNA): TGTGCCAGCAGTTTATCGATCGCCGTCAGTCAAGAGACCCAGTACTTC.

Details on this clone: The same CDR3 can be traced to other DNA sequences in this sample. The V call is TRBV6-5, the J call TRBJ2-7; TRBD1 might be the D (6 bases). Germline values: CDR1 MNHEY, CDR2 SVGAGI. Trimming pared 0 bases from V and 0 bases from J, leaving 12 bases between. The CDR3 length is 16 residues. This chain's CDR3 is CASSYSGQTLSYEQYF. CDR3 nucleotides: TGTGCCAGCAGTTACTCGGGACAAACCCTCTCCTACGAGCAGTACTTC.

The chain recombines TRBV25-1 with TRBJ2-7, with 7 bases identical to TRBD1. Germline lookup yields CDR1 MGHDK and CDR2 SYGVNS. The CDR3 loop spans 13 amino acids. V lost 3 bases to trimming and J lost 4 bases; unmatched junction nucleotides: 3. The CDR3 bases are TGTGCCAGCAGTGAGTCAGGGGGATACGAGCAGTACTTC. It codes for CASSESGGYEQYF.

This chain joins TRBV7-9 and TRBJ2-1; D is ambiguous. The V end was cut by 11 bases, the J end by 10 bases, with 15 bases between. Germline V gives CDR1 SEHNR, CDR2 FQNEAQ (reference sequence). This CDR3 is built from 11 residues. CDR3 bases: TGTGCCGGTATCGAGCGAGTCGAGCAGTTCTTC. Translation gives CAGIERVEQFF.

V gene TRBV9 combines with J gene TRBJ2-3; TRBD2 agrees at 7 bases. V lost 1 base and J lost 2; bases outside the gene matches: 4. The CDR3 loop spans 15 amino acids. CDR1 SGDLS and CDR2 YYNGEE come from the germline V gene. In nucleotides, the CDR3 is TGTGCCAGCAGCGTACTACGGGGGGACACAGATACGCAGTATTTT. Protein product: CASSVLRGDTDTQYF. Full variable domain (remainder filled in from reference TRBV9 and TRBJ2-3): DSGVTQTPKHLITATGQRVTLRCSPRSGDLSVYWYQQSLDQGLQFLIQYYNGEERAKGNILERFSAQQFPDLHSELNLSSLELGDSALYFCASSVLRGDTDTQYFGPGTRLTVL.

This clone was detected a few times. The CDR3 region is CASSEDREVYEQYF. The CDR3 nucleotides are TGTGCCAGCAGTGAAGATAGGGAGGTCTACGAGCAGTACTTC. The V call is TRBV2, the J call TRBJ2-7; D is possibly TRBD2 (6 bases). Germline CDR1 and CDR2: SNHLY and FYNNEI. Trimming shortened V by 1 base and J by 3 bases, and 10 bases separated the two germline ends. CDR3 length equals 14 residues.

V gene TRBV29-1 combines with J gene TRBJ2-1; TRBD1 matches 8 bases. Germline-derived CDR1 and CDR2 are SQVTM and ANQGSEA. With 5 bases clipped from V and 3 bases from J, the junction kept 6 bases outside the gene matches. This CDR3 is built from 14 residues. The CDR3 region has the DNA TGCAGCGTTACCTTCGGGACAGGCTACAATGAGCAGTTCTTC. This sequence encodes CSVTFGTGYNEQFF.

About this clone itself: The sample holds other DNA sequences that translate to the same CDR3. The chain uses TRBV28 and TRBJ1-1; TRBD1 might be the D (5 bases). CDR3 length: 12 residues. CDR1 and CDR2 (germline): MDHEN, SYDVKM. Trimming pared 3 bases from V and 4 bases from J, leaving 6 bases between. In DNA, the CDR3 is TGTGCCAGCAGTTTGGGGCGCACTGAAGCTTTCTTT. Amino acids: CASSLGRTEAFF.

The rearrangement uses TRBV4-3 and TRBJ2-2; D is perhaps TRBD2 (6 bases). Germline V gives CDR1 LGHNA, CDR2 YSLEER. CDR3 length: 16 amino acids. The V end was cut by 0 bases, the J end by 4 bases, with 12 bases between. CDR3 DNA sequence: TGCGCCAGCAGCCAAGAGAGGCAGGGACTCACCGGGGAGCTGTTTTTT. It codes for CASSQERQGLTGELFF.

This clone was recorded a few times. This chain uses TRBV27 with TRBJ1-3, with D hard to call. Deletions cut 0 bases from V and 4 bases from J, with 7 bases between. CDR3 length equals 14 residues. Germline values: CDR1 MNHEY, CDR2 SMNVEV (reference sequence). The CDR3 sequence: CASSLSRVGNTIYF. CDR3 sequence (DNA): TGTGCCAGCAGTTTATCCCGAGTGGGAAACACCATATATTTT.

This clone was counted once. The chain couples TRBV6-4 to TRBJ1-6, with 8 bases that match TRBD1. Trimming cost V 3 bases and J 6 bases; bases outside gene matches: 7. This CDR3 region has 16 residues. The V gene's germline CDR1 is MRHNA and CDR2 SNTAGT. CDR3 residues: CASSETGGSGNSPLHF. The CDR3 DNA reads TGTGCCAGCAGTGAAACAGGGGGAAGTGGTAATTCACCCCTCCACTTT.

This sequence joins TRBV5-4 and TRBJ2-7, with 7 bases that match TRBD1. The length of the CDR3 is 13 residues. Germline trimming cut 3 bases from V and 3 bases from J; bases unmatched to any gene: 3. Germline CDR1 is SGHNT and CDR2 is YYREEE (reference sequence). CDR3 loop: CASSYDRVYEQYF. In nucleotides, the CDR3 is TGTGCCAGCAGCTACGACAGGGTCTACGAGCAGTACTTC. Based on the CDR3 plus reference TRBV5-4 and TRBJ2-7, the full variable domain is ETGVTQSPTHLIKTRGQQVTLRCSSQSGHNTVSWYQQALGQGPQFIFQYYREEENGRGNFPPRFSGLQFPNYSSELNVNALELDDSALYLCASSYDRVYEQYFGPGTRLTVT.

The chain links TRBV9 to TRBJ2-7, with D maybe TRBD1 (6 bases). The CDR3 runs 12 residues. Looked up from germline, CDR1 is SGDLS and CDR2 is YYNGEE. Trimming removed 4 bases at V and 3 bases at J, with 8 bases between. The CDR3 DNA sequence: TGTGCCAGCAGCTCACAGGGCTACGAGCAGTACTTC. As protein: CASSSQGYEQYF.

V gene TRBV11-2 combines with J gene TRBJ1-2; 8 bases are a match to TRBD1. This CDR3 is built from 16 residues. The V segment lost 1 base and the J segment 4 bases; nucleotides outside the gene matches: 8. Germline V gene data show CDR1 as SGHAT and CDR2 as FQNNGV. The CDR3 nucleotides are TGTGCCAGCAGCTTAGGGACAGGGAACGGAGGCTATGGCTACACCTTC. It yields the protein CASSLGTGNGGYGYTF.

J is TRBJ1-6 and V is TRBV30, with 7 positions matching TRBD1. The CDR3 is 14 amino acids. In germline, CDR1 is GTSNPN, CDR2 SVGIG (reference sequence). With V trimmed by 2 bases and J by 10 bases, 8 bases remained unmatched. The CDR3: CAWSTRQGRSPLHF. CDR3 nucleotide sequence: TGTGCCTGGAGTACCCGACAGGGAAGGTCACCCCTCCACTTT.

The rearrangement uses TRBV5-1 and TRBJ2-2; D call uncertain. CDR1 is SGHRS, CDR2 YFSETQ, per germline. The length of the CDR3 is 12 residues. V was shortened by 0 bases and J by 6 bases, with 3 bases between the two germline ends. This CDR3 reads CASSLGPGELFF. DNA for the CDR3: TGCGCCAGCAGCTTGGGGCCCGGGGAGCTGTTTTTT. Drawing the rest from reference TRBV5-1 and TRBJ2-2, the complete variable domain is KAGVTQTPRYLIKTRGQQVTLSCSPISGHRSVSWYQQTPGQGLQFLFEYFSETQRNKGNFPGRFSGRQFSNSRSEMNVSTLELGDSALYLCASSLGPGELFFGEGSRLTVL.

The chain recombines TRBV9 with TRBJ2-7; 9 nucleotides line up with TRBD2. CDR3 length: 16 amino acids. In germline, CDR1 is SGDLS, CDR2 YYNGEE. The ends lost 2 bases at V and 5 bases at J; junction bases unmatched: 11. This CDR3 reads CASSVGSGRNSHEQYF. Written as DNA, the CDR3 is TGTGCCAGCAGCGTGGGTAGCGGGAGAAATAGTCACGAGCAGTACTTC. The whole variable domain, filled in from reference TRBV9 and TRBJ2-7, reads DSGVTQTPKHLITATGQRVTLRCSPRSGDLSVYWYQQSLDQGLQFLIQYYNGEERAKGNILERFSAQQFPDLHSELNLSSLELGDSALYFCASSVGSGRNSHEQYFGPGTRLTVT.

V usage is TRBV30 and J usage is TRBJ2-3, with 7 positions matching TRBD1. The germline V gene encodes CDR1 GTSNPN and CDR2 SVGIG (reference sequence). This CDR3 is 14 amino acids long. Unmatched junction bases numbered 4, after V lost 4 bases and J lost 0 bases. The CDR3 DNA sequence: TGTGCCTGGAAGACAGGGCATAGCACAGATACGCAGTATTTT. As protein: CAWKTGHSTDTQYF.

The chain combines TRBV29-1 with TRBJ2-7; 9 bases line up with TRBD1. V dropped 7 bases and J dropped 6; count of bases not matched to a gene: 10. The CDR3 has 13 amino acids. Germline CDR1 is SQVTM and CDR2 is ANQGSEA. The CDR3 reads CSAGPGQGFEQYF. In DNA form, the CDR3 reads TGCAGCGCTGGTCCGGGACAGGGTTTCGAGCAGTACTTC.

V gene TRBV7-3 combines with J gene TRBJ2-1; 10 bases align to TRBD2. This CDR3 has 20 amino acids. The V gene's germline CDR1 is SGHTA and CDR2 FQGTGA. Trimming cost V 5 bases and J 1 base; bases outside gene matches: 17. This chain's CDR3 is CASSASGRAYIPGSYNEQFF. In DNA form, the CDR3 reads TGTGCCAGCAGCGCCAGCGGGAGGGCCTATATCCCGGGGTCCTACAATGAGCAGTTCTTC.